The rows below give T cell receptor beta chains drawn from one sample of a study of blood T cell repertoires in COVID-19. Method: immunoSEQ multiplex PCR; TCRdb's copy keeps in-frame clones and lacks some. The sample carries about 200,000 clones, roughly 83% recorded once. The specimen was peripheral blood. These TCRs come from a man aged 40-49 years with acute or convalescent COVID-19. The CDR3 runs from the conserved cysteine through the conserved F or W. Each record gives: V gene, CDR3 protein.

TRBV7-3,CASSSEARRGGPDTQYF
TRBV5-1,CASSFPGTGANSYEQYF
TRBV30,CAWSDPRDRGDEKLFF
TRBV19,CASRGAIAAEAFF
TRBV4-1,CASSHPRETNTEAFF
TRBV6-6,CASSFLTSGTGELFF
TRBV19,CASSILARGKLFF
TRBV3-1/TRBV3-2,CASSQEGGRAFF
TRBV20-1,CSASRAGGNYGYTF
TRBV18,CASSPGLAGASYNEQFF
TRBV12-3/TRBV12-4,CASSIRMPGGYTF
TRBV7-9,CASSSLAGGSSTDTQYF
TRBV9,CASSFSEGLNTGELFF